This section outlines one TCR beta chain sequence together with its context. Its target is unknown. The CDR3 runs 15 residues. Trimming cost V 3 bases and J 4 bases; bases outside gene matches: 7. Germline V gene data show CDR1 as KGHSH and CDR2 as LQKENI. The source of the sample is a study of T cell repertoires in aging, cancer and after chemotherapy. TRB rearrangements spanning V, D and J were amplified using mixed TRB-A/B primers. TCRdb used MiXCR to reprocess the multiplex PCR reads, holding one entry per CDR3 protein. The sample includes thousands of distinct CDR3 sequences, less than 45% of them seen just once. Overall study results and limits: In each cancer cohort, median generation probability increased across chemotherapy, suggesting thymic output rebounded. Untreated cancer patients had significantly lower blood TCR diversity than age-matched healthy donors.

Peripheral blood genomic DNA, not sorted cells or RNA, was the template. The V and J genes are TRBV18 and TRBJ1-2; 8 bases align to TRBD1. Material: blood. The TCR sequence derives from a human donor in good health. CDR3: CASSPGQGDGYGYTF. Written as DNA, the CDR3 is TGTGCCAGCTCACCTGGACAGGGAGACGGCTATGGCTACACCTTC.